These 4 T cell receptor beta chains were sequenced from one sample in a study of cytomegalovirus exposure and HLA in healthy donors. PCR primers comprised 60 Vbeta and 13 Jbeta primers. The table came from immunoSEQ multiplex PCR; TCRdb's copy has only in-frame clones and leaves some out. This table has fewer than 110,000 clones, over 70% appearing once. The sequencing sample was made of PBMCs. All receptors come from a man aged 50 to 59 in good health and CMV-seronegative.

The gene calls are TRBV18 and TRBJ1-1; D is ambiguous. V shed 3 bases and J shed 1 base, with 15 bases lying between them. Germline lookup yields CDR1 KGHSH and CDR2 LQKENI. This CDR3 contains 16 residues. The CDR3 nucleotides read TGTGCCAGCTCACCTGCTGAGCTTCGAGAGAACACTGAAGCTTTCTTT. Its translation is CASSPAELRENTEAFF.

The chain links TRBV9 to TRBJ2-7, with a possible D match to TRBD1 (6 bases). The CDR3 runs to 12 residues. Germline CDR1 is SGDLS and CDR2 is YYNGEE. Trimming removed 7 bases from V and 2 bases from J, with 10 bases in between. The CDR3 sequence: CASAGETYEQYF. In DNA form, the CDR3 reads TGTGCCAGCGCAGGGGAAACCTACGAGCAGTACTTC.

The V gene is TRBV7-9, the J gene TRBJ2-7; 12 positions match TRBD1. V was pared by 2 bases and J by 6 bases, with 5 bases of the junction left unmatched. CDR1 is SEHNR, CDR2 FQNEAQ, per germline (reference sequence). The CDR3 loop spans 15 amino acids. The CDR3 nucleotides are TGTGCCAGCAGCTTATTGGGACAGGGGGCGACCGAGCAGTACTTC. Translation: CASSLLGQGATEQYF. The full variable domain, with the rest looked up from reference TRBV7-9 and TRBJ2-7, is DTGVSQNPRHKITKRGQNVTFRCDPISEHNRLYWYRQTLGQGPEFLTYFQNEAQLEKSRLLSDRFSAERPKGSFSTLEIQRTEQGDSAMYLCASSLLGQGATEQYFGPGTRLTVT.

Many counts were recorded for this clone. This chain links TRBV5-6 with TRBJ1-4; TRBD1 might be the D (6 bases). This CDR3 comprises 15 residues. Germline CDR1 is SGHDT and CDR2 is YYEEEE. Deletions cut 2 bases from V and 5 bases from J, with 13 bases between. CDR3 sequence: CASSFPGASNEKLFF. CDR3 nucleotide sequence: TGTGCCAGCAGCTTTCCAGGGGCCAGCAATGAAAAACTGTTTTTT. The whole variable domain, remainder taken from reference TRBV5-6 and TRBJ1-4, is DAGVTQSPTHLIKTRGQQVTLRCSPKSGHDTVSWYQQALGQGPQFIFQYYEEEERQRGNFPDRFSGHQFPNYSSELNVNALLLGDSALYLCASSFPGASNEKLFFGSGTQLSVL.